This TCR beta chain was sequenced for a study of blood T cell repertoires in COVID-19. Study-wide background: Samples of COVID-19 (acute and convalescent) were obtained from the United States, Italy and Spain. T cells, B-cell-depleted T cells, or PBMCs supplied cDNA or gDNA.

The germline gives CDR1 GTSNPN, CDR2 SVGIG (reference sequence). Trimming at V came to 8 bases and at J to 4 bases, leaving 9 bases not matched to a gene. This CDR3 comprises 13 residues. Authors' methods: Nucleated cell number was recorded as an estimate derived from reference gene primer amplification. The protocol was immunoSEQ multiplex PCR, while the TCRdb copy is restricted to in-frame clones and leaves out a portion. V and J calls and clone size come straight from that table; D and trimming were deduced from the DNA. The sample includes about 100,000 clones, 70% to 80% of them seen just once. What was sequenced was peripheral blood. This rearrangement joins TRBV30 to TRBJ1-1, with 8 positions matching TRBD1. The sequence derives from an older woman with acute or convalescent COVID-19. CDR3 in DNA: TGTGCCAGAACAATACAGGGGGGCACTGAAGCTTTCTTT. Amino acids: CARTIQGGTEAFF.